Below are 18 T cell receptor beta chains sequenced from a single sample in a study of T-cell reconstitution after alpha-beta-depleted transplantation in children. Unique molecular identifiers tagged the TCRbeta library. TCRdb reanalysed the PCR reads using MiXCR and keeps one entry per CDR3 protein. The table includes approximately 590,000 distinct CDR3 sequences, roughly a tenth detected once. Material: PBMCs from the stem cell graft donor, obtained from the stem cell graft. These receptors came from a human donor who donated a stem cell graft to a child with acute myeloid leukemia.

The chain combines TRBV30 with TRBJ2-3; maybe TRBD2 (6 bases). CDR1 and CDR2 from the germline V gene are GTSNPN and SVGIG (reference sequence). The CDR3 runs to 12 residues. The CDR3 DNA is TGTGCTGGGGAGGTTTTGGCAGATACGCAGTATTTT. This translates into CAGEVLADTQYF.

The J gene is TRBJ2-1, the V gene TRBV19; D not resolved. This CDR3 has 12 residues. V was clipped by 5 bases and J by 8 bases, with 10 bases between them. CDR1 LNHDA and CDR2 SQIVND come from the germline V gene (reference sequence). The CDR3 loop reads CASSPPYDEQFF. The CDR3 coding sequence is TGTGCCAGTAGTCCCCCTTACGATGAGCAGTTCTTC. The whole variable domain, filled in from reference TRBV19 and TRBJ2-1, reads DGGITQSPKYLFRKEGQNVTLSCEQNLNHDAMYWYRQDPGQGLRLIYYSQIVNDFQKGDIAEGYSVSREKKESFPLTVTSAQKNPTAFYLCASSPPYDEQFFGPGTRLTVL.

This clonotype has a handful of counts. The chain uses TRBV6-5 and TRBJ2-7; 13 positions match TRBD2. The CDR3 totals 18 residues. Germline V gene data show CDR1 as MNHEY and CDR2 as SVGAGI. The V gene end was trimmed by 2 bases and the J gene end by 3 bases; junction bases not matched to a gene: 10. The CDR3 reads CASSYPPRTSGRGYEQYF. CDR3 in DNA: TGTGCCAGCAGTTACCCGCCTCGGACTAGCGGGAGAGGCTACGAGCAGTACTTC.

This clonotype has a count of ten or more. CDR3 region: CASSLSQSTDTQYF. As DNA, the CDR3 is TGTGCCAGCAGTTTGTCACAGAGCACAGATACGCAGTATTTT. This chain connects TRBV12-3 or TRBV12-4 to TRBJ2-3; no clear D gene. The CDR3 contains 14 residues. With 3 bases removed from V and 0 bases from J, the gap between germline ends came to 7 bases.

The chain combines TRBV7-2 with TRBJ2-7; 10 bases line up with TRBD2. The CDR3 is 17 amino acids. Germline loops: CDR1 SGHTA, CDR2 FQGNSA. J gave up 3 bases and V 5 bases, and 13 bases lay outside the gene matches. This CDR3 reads CASSTGLAALLHYEQYF. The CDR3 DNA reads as TGTGCCAGCAGCACCGGACTAGCGGCATTACTACACTACGAGCAGTACTTC.

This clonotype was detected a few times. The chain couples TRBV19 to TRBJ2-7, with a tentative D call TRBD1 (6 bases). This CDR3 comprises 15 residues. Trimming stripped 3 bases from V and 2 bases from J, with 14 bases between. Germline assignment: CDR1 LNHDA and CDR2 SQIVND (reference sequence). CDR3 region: CASSMATGLTYEQYF. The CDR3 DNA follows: TGTGCCAGTAGTATGGCAACAGGGCTTACCTACGAGCAGTACTTC.

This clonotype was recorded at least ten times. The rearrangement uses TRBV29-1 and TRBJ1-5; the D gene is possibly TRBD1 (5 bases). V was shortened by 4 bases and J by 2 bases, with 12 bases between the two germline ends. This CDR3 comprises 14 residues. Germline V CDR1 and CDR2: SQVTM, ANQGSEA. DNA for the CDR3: TGCAGCGTTGCCGTTGGGACCGGCAATCAGCCCCAGCATTTT. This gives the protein CSVAVGTGNQPQHF.

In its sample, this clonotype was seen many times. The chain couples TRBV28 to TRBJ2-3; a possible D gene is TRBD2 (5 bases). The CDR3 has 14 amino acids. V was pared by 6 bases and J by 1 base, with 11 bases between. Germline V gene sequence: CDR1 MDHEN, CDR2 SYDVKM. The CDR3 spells CASSPLVGTDTQYF. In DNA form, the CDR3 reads TGTGCCAGCAGCCCACTAGTGGGCACAGATACGCAGTATTTT.

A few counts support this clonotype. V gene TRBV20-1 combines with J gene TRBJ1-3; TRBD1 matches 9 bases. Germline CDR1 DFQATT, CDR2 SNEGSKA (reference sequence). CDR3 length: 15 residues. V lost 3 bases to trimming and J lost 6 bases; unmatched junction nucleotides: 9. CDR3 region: CSARGTGGAPNTIYF. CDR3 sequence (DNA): TGCAGTGCTAGGGGAACAGGGGGCGCGCCAAACACCATATATTTT.

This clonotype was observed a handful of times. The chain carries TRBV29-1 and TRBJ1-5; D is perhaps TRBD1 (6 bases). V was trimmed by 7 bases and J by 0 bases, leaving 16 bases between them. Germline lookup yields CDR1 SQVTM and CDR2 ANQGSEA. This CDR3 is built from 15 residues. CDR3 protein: CSATLTGLSNQPQHF. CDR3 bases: TGCAGCGCCACCCTGACAGGCCTTAGCAATCAGCCCCAGCATTTT. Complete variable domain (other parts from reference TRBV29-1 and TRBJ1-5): SAVISQKPSRDICQRGTSLTIQCQVDSQVTMMFWYRQQPGQSLTLIATANQGSEATYESGFVIDKFPISRPNLTFSTLTVSNMSPEDSSIYLCSATLTGLSNQPQHFGDGTRLSIL.

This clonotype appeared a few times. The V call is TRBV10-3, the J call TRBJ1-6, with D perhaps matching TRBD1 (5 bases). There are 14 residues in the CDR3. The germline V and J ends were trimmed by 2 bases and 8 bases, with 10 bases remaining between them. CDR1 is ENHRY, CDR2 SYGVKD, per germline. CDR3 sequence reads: CAISEGRDHSPLHF. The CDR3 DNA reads TGTGCCATCAGTGAGGGCAGGGACCATTCACCCCTCCACTTT.

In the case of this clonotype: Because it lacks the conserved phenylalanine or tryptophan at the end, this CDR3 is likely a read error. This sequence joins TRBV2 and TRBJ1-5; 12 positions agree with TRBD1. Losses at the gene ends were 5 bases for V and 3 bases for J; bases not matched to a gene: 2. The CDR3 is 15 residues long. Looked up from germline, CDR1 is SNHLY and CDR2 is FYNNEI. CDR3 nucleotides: TGTGCCAGCAGTAAGGGACAGGGGGCCAATCAGCCCCAGCATATT. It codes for CASSKGQGANQPQHI.

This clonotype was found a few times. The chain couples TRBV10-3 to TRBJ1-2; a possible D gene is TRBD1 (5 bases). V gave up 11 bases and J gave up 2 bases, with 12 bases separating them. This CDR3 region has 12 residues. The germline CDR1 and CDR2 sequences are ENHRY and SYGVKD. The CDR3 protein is CAGGEGNYGYTF. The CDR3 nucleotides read TGTGCCGGTGGGGAGGGGAACTATGGCTACACCTTC.

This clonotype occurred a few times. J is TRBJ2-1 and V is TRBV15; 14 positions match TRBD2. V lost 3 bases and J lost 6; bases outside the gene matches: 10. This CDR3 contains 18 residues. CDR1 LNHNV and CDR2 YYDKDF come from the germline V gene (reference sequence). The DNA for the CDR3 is TGTGCCACCAGCAGGGCTGGGGGACTAGCGGGAGTTAGCAATGAGCAGTTCTTC. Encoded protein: CATSRAGGLAGVSNEQFF.

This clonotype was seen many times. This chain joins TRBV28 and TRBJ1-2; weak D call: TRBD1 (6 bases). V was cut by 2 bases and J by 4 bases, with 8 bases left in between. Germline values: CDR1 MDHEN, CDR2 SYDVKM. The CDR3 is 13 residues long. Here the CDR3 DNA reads TGTGCCAGCAGTTTAAACAGGGTCTATGGCTACACCTTC. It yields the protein CASSLNRVYGYTF.

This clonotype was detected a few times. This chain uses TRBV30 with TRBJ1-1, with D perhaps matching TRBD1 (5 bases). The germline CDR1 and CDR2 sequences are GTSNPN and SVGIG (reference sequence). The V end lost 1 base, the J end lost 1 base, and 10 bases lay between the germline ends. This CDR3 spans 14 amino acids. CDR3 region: CAWSAFQGNTEAFF. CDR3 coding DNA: TGTGCCTGGAGTGCTTTTCAGGGGAACACTGAAGCTTTCTTT.

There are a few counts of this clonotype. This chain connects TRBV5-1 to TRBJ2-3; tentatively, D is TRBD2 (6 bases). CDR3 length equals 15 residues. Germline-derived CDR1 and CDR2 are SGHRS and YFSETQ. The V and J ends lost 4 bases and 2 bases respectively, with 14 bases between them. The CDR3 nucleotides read TGCGCCAGCAGCGCGGCCGGGACTCTCACAGATACGCAGTATTTT. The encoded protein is CASSAAGTLTDTQYF.

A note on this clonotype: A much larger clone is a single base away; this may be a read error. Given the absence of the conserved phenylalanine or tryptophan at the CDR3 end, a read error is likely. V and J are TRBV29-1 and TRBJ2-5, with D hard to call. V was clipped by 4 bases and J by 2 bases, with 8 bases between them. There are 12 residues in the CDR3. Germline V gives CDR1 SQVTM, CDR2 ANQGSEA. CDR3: CSVVAKQETQYS. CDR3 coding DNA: TGCAGCGTTGTGGCAAAGCAAGAGACCCAGTACTCC.